Below are 14 T cell receptor beta chains sequenced from a single sample in a study of spatial heterogeneity in lung cancer. Time point: sample taken at primary tumor resection. Unsorted samples of tumor, nontumor lung or frozen PBMC had their whole RNA sequenced. TCRdb itself ran the 5' RACE reads through MiXCR, one entry per CDR3 protein. The data contain 3,600 or so distinct CDR3 sequences, around 6.7% of them singletons. The sequenced sample was normal lung tissue next to the tumor, obtained at surgery. The receptors here all came from a male donor with early-stage non-small cell lung cancer.

This clonotype was seen more than once but under ten times. This rearrangement joins TRBV24-1 to TRBJ2-3, with TRBD1 identical over 9 bases. Germline V gene lookup returns CDR1 KGHDR and CDR2 SFDVKD. J lost 4 bases, V lost 2 bases, and 3 bases had no gene match. CDR3 length equals 15 residues. The CDR3 spells CATSDSGTGPDTQYF. CDR3 bases: TGTGCCACCAGTGATTCCGGGACAGGGCCAGATACGCAGTATTTT.

This chain links TRBV10-3 with TRBJ2-7, with 10 bases that match TRBD2. V lost 3 bases and J lost 2; bases outside the gene matches: 4. Germline values: CDR1 ENHRY, CDR2 SYGVKD. This CDR3 is 15 amino acids long. CDR3 protein: CAISDSSGGTYEQYF. The DNA for the CDR3 is TGTGCCATCAGTGACTCTAGCGGGGGAACCTACGAGCAGTACTTC.

This clonotype appeared many times. This chain joins TRBV27 and TRBJ2-7; D might be TRBD2 (7 bases). V was cut by 7 bases and J by 6 bases, with 19 bases left in between. The CDR3 is made up of 14 amino acids. CDR1 MNHEY and CDR2 SMNVEV come from the germline V gene (reference sequence). The DNA for the CDR3 is TGTGCCAGCACACAAGGGGGGGCCGACCGCGAGCAGTACTTC. Translating it yields CASTQGGADREQYF.

The chain recombines TRBV10-3 with TRBJ2-7; TRBD2 matches 8 bases. The CDR3 contains 13 residues. V trimming: 7 bases; J trimming: 4 bases; junction bases outside the gene matches: 6. Germline-derived CDR1 and CDR2 are ENHRY and SYGVKD. In DNA, the CDR3 is TGTGCCATCAAACGGGAGGGCCTGTACGAGCAGTACGTC. Residues: CAIKREGLYEQYV.

This clonotype appeared many times. The rearrangement uses TRBV2 and TRBJ1-5; unclear D gene. Germline values: CDR1 SNHLY, CDR2 FYNNEI. Trimming left V 0 bases short and J 2 bases short, with 11 bases between. The CDR3 consists of 16 residues. Here the CDR3 reads CASSEAQEGGNQPQHF. The CDR3 nucleotides read TGTGCCAGCAGTGAAGCGCAGGAGGGCGGCAATCAGCCCCAGCATTTT.

Sample share makes this clonotype medium-sized. The gene calls are TRBV6-2 or TRBV6-3 and TRBJ2-7, with a tentative D call TRBD1 (5 bases). V dropped 6 bases and J dropped 3 bases, with 6 bases sitting between them. Germline V gene lookup returns CDR1 MNHEY and CDR2 SVGEGT. This CDR3 is 11 amino acids long. The CDR3 DNA reads TGTGCCAGCAGACAGGACTACGAGCAGTACGTC. This encodes CASRQDYEQYV.

This clonotype was detected ten times or more. This chain links TRBV6-5 with TRBJ1-2; tentative D call: TRBD1 (5 bases). The ends were cut back, 2 bases at V and 4 bases at J, with 17 bases in the middle. Germline CDR1 and CDR2: MNHEY and SVGAGI. The CDR3 runs to 16 residues. The CDR3 loop is CASSYGQGLWGYGYTF. In DNA, the CDR3 is TGTGCCAGCAGTTACGGTCAGGGCCTCTGGGGCTATGGCTACACCTTC.

By share, this clonotype counts as medium-sized. The rearrangement uses TRBV15 and TRBJ2-1, with D unclear. Per germline, CDR1 LNHNV and CDR2 YYDKDF (reference sequence). The CDR3 runs 13 residues. V was shortened by 1 base and J by 7 bases, with 8 bases between the two germline ends. The CDR3: CATSRVGENEQFF. The CDR3 coding sequence is TGTGCCACCAGCAGAGTCGGAGAGAATGAGCAGTTCTTC.

By share of the sample, this clonotype is medium-sized (0.01 to 0.1%). The V call is TRBV14, the J call TRBJ1-5; D not certain. The V and J ends lost 4 bases and 5 bases respectively, with 9 bases between them. This CDR3 spans 13 amino acids. The germline V gene has CDR1 SGHDN and CDR2 FVKESK. The CDR3 sequence: CASSLAPDQPQHF. CDR3 bases: TGTGCCAGCAGCCTAGCACCCGATCAGCCCCAGCATTTT. The full variable domain, with the rest looked up from reference TRBV14 and TRBJ1-5, is EAGVTQFPSHSVIEKGQTVTLRCDPISGHDNLYWYRRVMGKEIKFLLHFVKESKQDESGMPNNRFLAERTGGTYSTLKVQPAELEDSGVYFCASSLAPDQPQHFGDGTRLSIL.

This clonotype was observed at least ten times. V gene TRBV15 combines with J gene TRBJ2-1, with TRBD1 matching over 10 bases. The V gene end was trimmed by 0 bases and the J gene end by 7 bases; junction bases not matched to a gene: 6. Per germline, CDR1 LNHNV and CDR2 YYDKDF (reference sequence). CDR3 size: 16 residues. The CDR3 DNA reads TGTGCCACCAGCAGAGATCTGACAGGGGGCAAGAATGAGCAGTTCTTC. Translation: CATSRDLTGGKNEQFF.

This clonotype was seen ten or more times. The V and J genes are TRBV20-1 and TRBJ1-1; D not certain. V shed 6 bases and J shed 1 base, with 15 bases lying between them. The germline V gene encodes CDR1 DFQATT and CDR2 SNEGSKA (reference sequence). The CDR3 sequence is 14 residues long. The DNA of the CDR3 is TGCAGTGCCCGGCTAGGCAGGCCGAACACTGAAGCTTTCTTT. The encoded protein is CSARLGRPNTEAFF.

This clonotype is medium-sized (0.01 to 0.1%) by share. This rearrangement joins TRBV7-2 to TRBJ2-1, with 9 bases aligning to TRBD2. Germline-derived CDR1 and CDR2 are SGHTA and FQGNSA. Trimming took 7 bases from V and 7 from J; bases not matched to a gene: 11. The CDR3 contains 15 residues. CDR3 region: CASNNLSGGINEQFF. The DNA of the CDR3 is TGTGCCAGCAACAACCTAAGCGGGGGGATTAATGAGCAGTTCTTC.

Ten or more counts support this clonotype. The chain employs TRBV6-2 or TRBV6-3 and TRBJ2-1; the D gene is possibly TRBD2 (6 bases). CDR3 length: 16 residues. V lost 5 bases, J lost 2 bases, and 16 bases lay in between. Germline V CDR1 and CDR2: MNHEY, SVGEGT. This CDR3 is CASSARDFPTYNEQFF. The CDR3 DNA reads TGTGCCAGCAGTGCCCGGGACTTCCCTACCTACAATGAGCAGTTCTTC.

Ten or more counts support this clonotype. This chain joins TRBV6-2 or TRBV6-3 and TRBJ2-7; D possibly uses TRBD1 or TRBD2 (5 bases each). CDR1 and CDR2 from the germline V gene are MNHEY and SVGEGT. With 1 base removed from V and 2 bases from J, the gap between germline ends came to 12 bases. The CDR3 is 15 residues long. CDR3 residues: CASSYLGPNTYEQYV. The CDR3 region has the DNA TGTGCCAGCAGTTACTTGGGACCCAATACCTACGAGCAGTACGTC.